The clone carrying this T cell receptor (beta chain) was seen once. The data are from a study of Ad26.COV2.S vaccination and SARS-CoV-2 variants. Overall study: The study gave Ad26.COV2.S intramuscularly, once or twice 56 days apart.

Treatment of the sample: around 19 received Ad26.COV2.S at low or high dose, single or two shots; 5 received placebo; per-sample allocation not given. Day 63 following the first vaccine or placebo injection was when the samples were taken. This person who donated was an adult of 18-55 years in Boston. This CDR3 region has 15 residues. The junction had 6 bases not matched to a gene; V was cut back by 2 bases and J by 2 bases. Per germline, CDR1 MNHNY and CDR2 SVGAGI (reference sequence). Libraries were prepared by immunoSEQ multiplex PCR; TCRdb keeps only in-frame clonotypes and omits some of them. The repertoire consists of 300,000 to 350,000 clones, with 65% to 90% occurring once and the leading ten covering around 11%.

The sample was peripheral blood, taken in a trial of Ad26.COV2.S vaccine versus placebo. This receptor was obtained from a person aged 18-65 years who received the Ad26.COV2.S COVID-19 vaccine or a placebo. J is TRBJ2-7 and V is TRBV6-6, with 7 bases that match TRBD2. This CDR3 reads CASSYGRAGPYEQYF. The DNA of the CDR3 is TGTGCCAGCAGTTACGGGAGGGCGGGCCCCTACGAGCAGTACTTC.